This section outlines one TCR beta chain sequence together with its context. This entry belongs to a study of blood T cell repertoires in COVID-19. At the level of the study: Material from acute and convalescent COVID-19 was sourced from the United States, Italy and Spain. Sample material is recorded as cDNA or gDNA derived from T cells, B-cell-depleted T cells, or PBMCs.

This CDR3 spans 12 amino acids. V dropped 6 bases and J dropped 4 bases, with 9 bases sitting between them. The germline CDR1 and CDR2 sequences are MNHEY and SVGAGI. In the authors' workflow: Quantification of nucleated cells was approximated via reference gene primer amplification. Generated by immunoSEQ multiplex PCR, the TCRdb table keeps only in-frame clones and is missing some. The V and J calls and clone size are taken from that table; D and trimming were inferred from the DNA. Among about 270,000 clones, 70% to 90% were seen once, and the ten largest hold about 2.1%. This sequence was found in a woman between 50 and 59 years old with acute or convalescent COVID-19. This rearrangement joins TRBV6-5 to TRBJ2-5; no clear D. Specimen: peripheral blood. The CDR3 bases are TGTGCCAGCAGCGCCGAGCGAGAGACCCAGTACTTC. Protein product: CASSAERETQYF.